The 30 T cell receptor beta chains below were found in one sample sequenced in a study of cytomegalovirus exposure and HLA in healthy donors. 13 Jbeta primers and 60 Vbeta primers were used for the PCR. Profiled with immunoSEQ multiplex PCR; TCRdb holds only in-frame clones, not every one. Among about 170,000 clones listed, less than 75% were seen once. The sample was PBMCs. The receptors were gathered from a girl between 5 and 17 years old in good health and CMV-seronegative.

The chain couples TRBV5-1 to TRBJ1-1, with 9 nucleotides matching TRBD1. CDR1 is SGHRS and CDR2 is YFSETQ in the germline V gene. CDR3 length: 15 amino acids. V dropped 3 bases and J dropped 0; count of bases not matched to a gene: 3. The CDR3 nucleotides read TGCGCCAGCAGCTCAGGGACAGGGCTGAACACTGAAGCTTTCTTT. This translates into CASSSGTGLNTEAFF.

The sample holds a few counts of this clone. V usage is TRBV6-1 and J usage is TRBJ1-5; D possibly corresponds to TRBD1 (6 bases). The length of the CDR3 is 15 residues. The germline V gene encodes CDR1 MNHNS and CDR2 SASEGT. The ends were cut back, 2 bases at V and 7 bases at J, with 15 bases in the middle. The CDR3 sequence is CASSERTEIIQPQHF. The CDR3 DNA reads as TGTGCCAGCAGTGAAAGGACAGAGATAATCCAGCCCCAGCATTTT.

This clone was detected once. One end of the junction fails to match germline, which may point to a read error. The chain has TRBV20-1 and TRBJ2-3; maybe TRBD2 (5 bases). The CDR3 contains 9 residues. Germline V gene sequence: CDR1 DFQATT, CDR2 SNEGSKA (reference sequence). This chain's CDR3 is CSAGERRNF. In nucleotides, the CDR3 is TGCAGTGCCGGGGAACGGCGTAATTTT.

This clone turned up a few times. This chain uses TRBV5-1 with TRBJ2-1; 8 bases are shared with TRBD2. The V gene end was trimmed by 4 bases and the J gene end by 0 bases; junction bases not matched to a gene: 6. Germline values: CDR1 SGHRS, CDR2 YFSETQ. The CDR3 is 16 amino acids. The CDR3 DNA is TGCGCCAGCAGCGGTGCGGGGGGAAGCTCCTACAATGAGCAGTTCTTC. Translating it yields CASSGAGGSSYNEQFF.

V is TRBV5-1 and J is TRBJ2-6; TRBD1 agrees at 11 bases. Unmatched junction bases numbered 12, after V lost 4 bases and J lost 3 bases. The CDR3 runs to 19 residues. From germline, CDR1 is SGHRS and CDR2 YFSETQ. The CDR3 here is CASSRPPGQGVVGANVLTF. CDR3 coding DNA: TGCGCCAGCAGCAGACCCCCGGGACAGGGGGTGGTTGGGGCCAACGTCCTGACTTTC.

The CDR3 protein is CASSSGSDTQYF. The CDR3 nucleotides are TGTGCCAGCAGTTCGGGATCAGATACGCAGTATTTT. The genes are TRBV28 and TRBJ2-3, with D maybe TRBD2 (5 bases). Per the germline V gene, CDR1 is MDHEN and CDR2 is SYDVKM. The CDR3 loop spans 12 amino acids. Deletions cut 4 bases from V and 4 bases from J, with 6 bases between.

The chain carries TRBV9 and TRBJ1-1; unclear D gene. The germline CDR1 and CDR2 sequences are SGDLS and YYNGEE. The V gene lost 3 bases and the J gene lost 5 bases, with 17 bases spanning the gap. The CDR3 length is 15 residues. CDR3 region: CASSEEENSGTEAFF. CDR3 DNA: TGTGCCAGCAGCGAAGAGGAGAACTCTGGGACTGAAGCTTTCTTT.

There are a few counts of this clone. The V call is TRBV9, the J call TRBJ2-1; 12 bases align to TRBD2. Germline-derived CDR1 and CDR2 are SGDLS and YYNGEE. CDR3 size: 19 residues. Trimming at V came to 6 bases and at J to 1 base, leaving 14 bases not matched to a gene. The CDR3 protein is CASTPALTSGGGSYNEQFF. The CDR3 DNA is TGTGCCAGCACCCCCGCCCTGACTAGCGGGGGCGGGTCCTACAATGAGCAGTTCTTC.

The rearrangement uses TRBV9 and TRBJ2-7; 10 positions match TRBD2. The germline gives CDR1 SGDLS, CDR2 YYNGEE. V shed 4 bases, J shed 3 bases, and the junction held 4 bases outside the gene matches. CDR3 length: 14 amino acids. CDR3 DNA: TGTGCCAGCAGCCAAGCTAGCGGGGGCTACGAGCAGTACTTC. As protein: CASSQASGGYEQYF.

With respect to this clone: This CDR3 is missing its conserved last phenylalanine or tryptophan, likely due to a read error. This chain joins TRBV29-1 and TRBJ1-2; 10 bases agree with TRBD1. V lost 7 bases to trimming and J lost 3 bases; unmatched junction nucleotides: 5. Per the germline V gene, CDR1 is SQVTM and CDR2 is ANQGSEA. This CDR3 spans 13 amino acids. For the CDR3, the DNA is TGCAGCGCGACAGGGGGCAGAGACTATGGCTACACCCTC. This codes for CSATGGRDYGYTL.

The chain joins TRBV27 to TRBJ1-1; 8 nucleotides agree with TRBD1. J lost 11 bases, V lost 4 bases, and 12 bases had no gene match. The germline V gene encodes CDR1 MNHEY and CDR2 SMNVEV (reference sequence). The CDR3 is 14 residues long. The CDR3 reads CASSSPRTGSWAFF. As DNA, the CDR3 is TGTGCCAGCAGTTCACCCAGGACAGGGTCCTGGGCTTTCTTT.

CDR3 protein: CASRPLPRREETQYF. CDR3 DNA: TGCGCCAGCAGGCCACTGCCCCGCCGGGAAGAGACCCAGTACTTC. The rearrangement links TRBV4-1 to TRBJ2-5, with D unclear. Germline loops: CDR1 MGHRA, CDR2 YSYEKL. This CDR3 has 15 amino acids. Trimming cost V 6 bases and J 3 bases, with 17 bases left between them.

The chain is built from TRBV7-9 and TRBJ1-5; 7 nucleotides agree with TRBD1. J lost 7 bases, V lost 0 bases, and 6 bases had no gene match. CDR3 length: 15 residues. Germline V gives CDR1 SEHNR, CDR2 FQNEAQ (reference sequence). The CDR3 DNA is TGTGCCAGCAGCTTAGCGGGGGACAGCGGGCAGCCCCAGCATTTT. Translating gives CASSLAGDSGQPQHF.

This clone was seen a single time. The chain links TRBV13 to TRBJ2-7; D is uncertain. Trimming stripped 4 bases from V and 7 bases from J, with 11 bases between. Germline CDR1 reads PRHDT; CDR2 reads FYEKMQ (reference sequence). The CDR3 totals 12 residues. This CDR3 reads CASSSAEKEQYF. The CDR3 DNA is TGTGCCAGCAGCTCCGCCGAGAAGGAGCAGTACTTC.

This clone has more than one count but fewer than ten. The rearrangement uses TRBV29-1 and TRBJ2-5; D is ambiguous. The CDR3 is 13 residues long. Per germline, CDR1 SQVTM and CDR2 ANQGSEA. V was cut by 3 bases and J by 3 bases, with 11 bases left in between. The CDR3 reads CSVEVRLEETQYF. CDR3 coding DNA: TGCAGCGTTGAGGTCAGGCTGGAAGAGACCCAGTACTTC.

CDR3 coding DNA: TGTGCCAGTGGCGGGGCGGGGAACACCGGGGAGCTGTTTTTT. Translated: CASGGAGNTGELFF. The chain combines TRBV6-5 with TRBJ2-2, with D possibly TRBD2 on 6 matching bases. The CDR3 runs 14 residues. The V gene's germline CDR1 is MNHEY and CDR2 SVGAGI. Trimming left V 9 bases short and J 1 base short, with 12 bases between.

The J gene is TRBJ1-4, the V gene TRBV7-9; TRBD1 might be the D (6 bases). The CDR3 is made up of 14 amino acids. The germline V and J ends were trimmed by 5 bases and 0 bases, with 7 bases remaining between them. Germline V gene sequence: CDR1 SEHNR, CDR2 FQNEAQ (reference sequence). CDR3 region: CASSPGATNEKLFF. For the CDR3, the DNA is TGTGCCAGCAGCCCAGGGGCAACTAATGAAAAACTGTTTTTT.

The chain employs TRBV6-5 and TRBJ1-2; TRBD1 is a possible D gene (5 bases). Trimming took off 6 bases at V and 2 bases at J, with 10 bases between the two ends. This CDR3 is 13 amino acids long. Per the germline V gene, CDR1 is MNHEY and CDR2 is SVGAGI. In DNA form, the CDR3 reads TGTGCCAGCAGGCCTGACAGAAACTATGGCTACACCTTC. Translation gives CASRPDRNYGYTF.

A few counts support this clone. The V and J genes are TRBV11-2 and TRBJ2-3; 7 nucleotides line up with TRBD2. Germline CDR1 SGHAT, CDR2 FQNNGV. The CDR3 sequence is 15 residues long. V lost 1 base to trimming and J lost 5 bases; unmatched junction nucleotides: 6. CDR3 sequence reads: CASSLVAGVGDTQYF. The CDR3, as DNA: TGTGCCAGCAGCTTAGTGGCGGGGGTGGGAGATACGCAGTATTTT.

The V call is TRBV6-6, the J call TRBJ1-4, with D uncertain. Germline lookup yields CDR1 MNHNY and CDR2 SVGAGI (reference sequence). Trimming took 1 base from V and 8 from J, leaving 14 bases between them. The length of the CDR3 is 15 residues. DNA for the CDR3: TGTGCCAGCAGTTACTTCGGGGTGAGCGTCGAAAAACTGTTTTTT. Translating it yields CASSYFGVSVEKLFF.

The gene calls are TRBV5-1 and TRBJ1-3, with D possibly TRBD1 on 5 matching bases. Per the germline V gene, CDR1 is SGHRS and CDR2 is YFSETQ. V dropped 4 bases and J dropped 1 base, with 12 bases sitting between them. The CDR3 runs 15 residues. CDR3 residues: CASSALGGSGNTIYF. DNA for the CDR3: TGCGCCAGCAGCGCTCTGGGGGGATCTGGAAACACCATATATTTT.

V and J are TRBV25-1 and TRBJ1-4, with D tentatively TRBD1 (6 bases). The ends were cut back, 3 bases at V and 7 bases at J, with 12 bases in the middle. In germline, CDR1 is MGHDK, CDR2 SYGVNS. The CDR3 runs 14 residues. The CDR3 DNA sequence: TGTGCCAGCAGTGATCATGGGACACGTGAAAAACTGTTTTTT. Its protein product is CASSDHGTREKLFF.

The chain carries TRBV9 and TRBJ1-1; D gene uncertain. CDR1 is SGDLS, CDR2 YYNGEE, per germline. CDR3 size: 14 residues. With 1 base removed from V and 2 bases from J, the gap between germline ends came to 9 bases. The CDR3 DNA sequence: TGTGCCAGCAGCGTAACGGGATCAAACACTGAAGCTTTCTTT. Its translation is CASSVTGSNTEAFF.

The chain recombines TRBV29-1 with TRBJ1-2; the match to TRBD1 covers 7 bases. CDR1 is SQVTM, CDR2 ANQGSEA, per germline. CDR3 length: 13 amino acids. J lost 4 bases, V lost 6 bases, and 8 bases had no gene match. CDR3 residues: CSVLQGTAYGYTF. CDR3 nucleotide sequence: TGCAGCGTCCTACAGGGGACGGCCTATGGCTACACCTTC.

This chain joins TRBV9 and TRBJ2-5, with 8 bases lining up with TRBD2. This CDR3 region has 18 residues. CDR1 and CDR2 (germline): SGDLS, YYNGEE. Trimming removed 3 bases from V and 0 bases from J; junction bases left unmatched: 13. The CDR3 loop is CASSGLTGASGYQETQYF. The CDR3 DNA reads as TGTGCCAGCAGCGGTCTGACCGGGGCTAGCGGGTACCAAGAGACCCAGTACTTC.

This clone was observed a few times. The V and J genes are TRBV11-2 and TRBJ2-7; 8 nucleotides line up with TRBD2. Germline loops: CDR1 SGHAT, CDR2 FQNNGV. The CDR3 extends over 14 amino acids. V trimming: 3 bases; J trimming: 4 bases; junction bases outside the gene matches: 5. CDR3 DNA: TGTGCCAGCAGCTTCGGGGGGGGGTTATACGAGCAGTACTTC. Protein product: CASSFGGGLYEQYF.

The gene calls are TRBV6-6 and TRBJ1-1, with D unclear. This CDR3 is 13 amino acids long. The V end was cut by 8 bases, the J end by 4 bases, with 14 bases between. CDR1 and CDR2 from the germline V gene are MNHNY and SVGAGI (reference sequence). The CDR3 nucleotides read TGTGCCAGCCAACTTACGGGATCCACTGAAGCTTTCTTT. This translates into CASQLTGSTEAFF.

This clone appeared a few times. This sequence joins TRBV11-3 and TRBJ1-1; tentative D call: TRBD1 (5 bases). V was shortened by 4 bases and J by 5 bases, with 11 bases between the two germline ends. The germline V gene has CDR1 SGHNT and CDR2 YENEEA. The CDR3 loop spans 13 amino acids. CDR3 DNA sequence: TGTGCCAGCAGCTCGGGGGTAGGGACTGAAGCTTTCTTT. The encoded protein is CASSSGVGTEAFF.

CDR3: CASSQAGGPHEQFF. CDR3 DNA: TGCGCCAGCAGCCAAGCGGGGGGGCCCCATGAGCAGTTCTTC. This chain connects TRBV4-1 to TRBJ2-1, with 8 bases that match TRBD2. In germline, CDR1 is MGHRA, CDR2 YSYEKL. V shed 1 base, J shed 8 bases, and the junction held 4 bases outside the gene matches. The CDR3 totals 14 residues.

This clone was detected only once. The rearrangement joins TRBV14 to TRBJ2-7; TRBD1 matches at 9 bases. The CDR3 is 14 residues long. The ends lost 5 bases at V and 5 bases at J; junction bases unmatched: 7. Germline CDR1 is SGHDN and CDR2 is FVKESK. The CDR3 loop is CASSIGQGLDEQYF. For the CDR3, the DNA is TGTGCCAGCAGCATCGGACAGGGGTTGGACGAGCAGTACTTC. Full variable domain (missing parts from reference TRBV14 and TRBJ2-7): EAGVTQFPSHSVIEKGQTVTLRCDPISGHDNLYWYRRVMGKEIKFLLHFVKESKQDESGMPNNRFLAERTGGTYSTLKVQPAELEDSGVYFCASSIGQGLDEQYFGPGTRLTVT.